This T cell receptor beta chain is from a study of long-term antiretroviral therapy in people with HIV. With regard to this clone: Its target is not known.

Per germline, CDR1 MNHNY and CDR2 SVGAGI (reference sequence). This CDR3 spans 13 amino acids. The germline V and J ends were trimmed by 6 bases and 3 bases, with 12 bases remaining between them. A v3.0 immunoSEQ assay was performed at survey level. The table came from immunoSEQ multiplex PCR; TCRdb's copy has only in-frame clones and leaves some out. The repertoire has some 31,000 clones, 97% of them found once; the top ten carry approximately 2.9%. Overall study results and limits: Blood dates from the mid-2000s to the late 2010s, possibly under older ART regimens. It was observed that HIV repertoires exhibited narrower CDR3 length ranges than controls.

It was in the United States that all participants with HIV were treated. The sequence derives from a young man with HIV. The chain joins TRBV6-6 to TRBJ2-7; D is possibly TRBD2 (5 bases). Source: unsorted PBMCs, taken 6.9 years after starting antiretroviral therapy. CDR3 loop: CASRLHRDYEQYF. Written as DNA, the CDR3 is TGTGCCAGCAGACTCCACCGGGACTACGAGCAGTACTTC.